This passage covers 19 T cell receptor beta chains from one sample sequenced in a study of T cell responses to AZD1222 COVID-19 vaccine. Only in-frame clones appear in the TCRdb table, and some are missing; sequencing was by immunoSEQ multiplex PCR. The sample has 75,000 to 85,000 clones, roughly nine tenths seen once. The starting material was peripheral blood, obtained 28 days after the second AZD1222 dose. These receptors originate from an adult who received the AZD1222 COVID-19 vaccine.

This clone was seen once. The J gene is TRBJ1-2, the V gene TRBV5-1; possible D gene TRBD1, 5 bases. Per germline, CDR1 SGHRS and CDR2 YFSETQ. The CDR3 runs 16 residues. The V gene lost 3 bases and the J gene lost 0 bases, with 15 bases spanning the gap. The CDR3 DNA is TGCGCCAGCAGCTGGGCCAGGGACGGAACTAACTATGGCTACACCTTC. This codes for CASSWARDGTNYGYTF.

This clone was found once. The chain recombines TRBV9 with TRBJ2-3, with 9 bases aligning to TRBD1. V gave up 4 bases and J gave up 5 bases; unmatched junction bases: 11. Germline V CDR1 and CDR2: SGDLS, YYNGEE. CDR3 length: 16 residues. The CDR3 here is CASSRTGGAPEDTQYF. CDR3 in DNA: TGTGCCAGCAGCCGAACAGGGGGCGCCCCGGAAGATACGCAGTATTTT.

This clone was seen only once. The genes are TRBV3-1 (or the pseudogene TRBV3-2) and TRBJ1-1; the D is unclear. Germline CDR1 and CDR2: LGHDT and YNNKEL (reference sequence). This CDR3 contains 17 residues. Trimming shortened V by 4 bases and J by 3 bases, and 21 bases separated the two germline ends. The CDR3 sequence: CASSPPLYGGVYTEAFF. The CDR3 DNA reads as TGTGCCAGCAGCCCCCCCTTATATGGAGGAGTTTACACTGAAGCTTTCTTT.

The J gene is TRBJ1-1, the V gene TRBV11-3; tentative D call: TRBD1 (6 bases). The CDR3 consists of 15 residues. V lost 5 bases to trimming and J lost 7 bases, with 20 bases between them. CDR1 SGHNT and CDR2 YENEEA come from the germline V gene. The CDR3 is CASSPRGATGSEAFF. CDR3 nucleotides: TGTGCCAGCAGCCCGCGGGGGGCCACTGGGAGTGAAGCTTTCTTT.

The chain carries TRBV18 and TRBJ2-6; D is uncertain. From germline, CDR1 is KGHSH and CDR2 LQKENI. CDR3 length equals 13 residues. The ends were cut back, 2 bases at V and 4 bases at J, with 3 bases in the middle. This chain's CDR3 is CASSPAGANVLTF. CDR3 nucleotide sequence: TGTGCCAGCTCACCAGCGGGGGCCAACGTCCTGACTTTC.

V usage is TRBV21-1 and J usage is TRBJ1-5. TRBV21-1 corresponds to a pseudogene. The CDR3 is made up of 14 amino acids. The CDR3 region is CASSKEEGNQPQHF. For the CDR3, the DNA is TGTGCCAGCAGCAAAGAGGAAGGAAATCAGCCCCAGCATTTT.

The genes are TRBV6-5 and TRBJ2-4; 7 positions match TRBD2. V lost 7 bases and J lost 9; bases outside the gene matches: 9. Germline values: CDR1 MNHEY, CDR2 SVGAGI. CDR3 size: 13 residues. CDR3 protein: CASTSKWGGIQYF. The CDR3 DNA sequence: TGTGCCAGCACCTCAAAGTGGGGGGGCATTCAGTACTTC.

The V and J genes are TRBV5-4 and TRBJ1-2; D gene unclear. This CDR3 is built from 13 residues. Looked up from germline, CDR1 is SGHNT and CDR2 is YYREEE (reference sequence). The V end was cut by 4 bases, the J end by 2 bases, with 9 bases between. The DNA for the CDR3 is TGTGCCAGCAGCGGGATAGCGAACTATGGCTACACCTTC. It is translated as CASSGIANYGYTF.

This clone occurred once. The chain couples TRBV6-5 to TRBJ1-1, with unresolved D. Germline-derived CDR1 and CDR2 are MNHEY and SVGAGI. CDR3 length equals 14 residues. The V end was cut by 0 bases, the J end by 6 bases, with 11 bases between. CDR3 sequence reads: CASSYSPQIPEAFF. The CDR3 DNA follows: TGTGCCAGCAGTTACTCCCCTCAAATTCCTGAAGCTTTCTTT.

Written as DNA, the CDR3 is TGTGCCAGCAGCCAAGATAGGGTCTGGGGGACTGAAGCTTTCTTT. It codes for CASSQDRVWGTEAFF. This sequence joins TRBV3-1 (or the pseudogene TRBV3-2) and TRBJ1-1; D possibly corresponds to TRBD1 (5 bases). V was shortened by 0 bases and J by 5 bases, with 13 bases between the two germline ends. This CDR3 is built from 15 residues. CDR1 and CDR2 from the germline V gene are LGHDT and YNNKEL (reference sequence).

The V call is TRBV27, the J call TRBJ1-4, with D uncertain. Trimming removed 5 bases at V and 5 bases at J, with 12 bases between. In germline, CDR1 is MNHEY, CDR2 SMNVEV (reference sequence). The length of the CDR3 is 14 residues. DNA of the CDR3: TGTGCCAGCAGTCGATCGTTCGTGAATGAAAAACTGTTTTTT. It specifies CASSRSFVNEKLFF.

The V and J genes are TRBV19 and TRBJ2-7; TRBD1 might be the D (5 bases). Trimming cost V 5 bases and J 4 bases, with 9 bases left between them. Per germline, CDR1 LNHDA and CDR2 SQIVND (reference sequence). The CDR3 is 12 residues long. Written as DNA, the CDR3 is TGTGCCAGTAGTCTCCAGGGTTACGAGCAGTACTTC. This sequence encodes CASSLQGYEQYF.

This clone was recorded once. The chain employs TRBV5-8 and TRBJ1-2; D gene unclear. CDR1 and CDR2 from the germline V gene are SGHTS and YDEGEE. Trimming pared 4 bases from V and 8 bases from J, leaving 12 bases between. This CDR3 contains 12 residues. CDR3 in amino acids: CASSATRGGYTF. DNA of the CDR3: TGTGCCAGCAGCGCCACTCGGGGAGGCTACACCTTC. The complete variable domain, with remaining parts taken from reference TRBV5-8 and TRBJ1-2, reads EAGVTQSPTHLIKTRGQQATLRCSPISGHTSVYWYQQALGLGLQFLLWYDEGEERNRGNFPPRFSGRQFPNYSSELNVNALELEDSALYLCASSATRGGYTFGSGTRLTVV.

The CDR3 DNA is TGTGCCAGCAGCCAAGGGTATGGAGCAACTAATGAAAAACTGTTTTTT. This codes for CASSQGYGATNEKLFF. The gene calls are TRBV14 and TRBJ1-4; D is unresolved. Germline V CDR1 and CDR2: SGHDN, FVKESK. Between the trimmed V and J ends, which lost 1 base and 0 bases, there was a span of 9 bases. This CDR3 spans 16 amino acids.

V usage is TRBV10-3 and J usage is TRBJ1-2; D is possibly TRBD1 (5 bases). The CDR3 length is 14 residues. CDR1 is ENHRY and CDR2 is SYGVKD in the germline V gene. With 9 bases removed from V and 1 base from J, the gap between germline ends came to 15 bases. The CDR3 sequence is CAIHRDRYNYGYTF. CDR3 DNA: TGTGCCATTCACCGGGACCGCTATAACTATGGCTACACCTTC.

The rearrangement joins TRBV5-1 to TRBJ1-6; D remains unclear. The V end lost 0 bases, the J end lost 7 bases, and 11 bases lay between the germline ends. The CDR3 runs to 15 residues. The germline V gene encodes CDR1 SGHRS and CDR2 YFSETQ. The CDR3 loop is CASSLGGEKNSPLHF. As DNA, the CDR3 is TGCGCCAGCAGCTTGGGTGGAGAGAAGAATTCACCCCTCCACTTT.

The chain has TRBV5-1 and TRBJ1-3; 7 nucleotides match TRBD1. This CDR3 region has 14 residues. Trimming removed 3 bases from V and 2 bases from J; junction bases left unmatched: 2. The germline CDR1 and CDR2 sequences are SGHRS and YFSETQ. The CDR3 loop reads CASSSQGAGNTIYF. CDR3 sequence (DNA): TGCGCCAGCAGCTCTCAGGGGGCTGGAAACACCATATATTTT.

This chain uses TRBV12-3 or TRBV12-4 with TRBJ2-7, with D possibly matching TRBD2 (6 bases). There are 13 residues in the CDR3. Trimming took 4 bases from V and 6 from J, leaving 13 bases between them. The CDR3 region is CASSSSGGSEQYF. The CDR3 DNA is TGTGCCAGCAGTTCCTCCGGGGGAAGCGAGCAGTACTTC.

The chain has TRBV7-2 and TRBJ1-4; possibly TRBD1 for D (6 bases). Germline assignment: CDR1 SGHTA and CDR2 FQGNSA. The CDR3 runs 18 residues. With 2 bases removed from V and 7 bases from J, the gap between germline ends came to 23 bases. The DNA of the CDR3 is TGTGCCAGCAGCTTAAGGCCCATCTGGAGGGAGGGGGGTGAAAAACTGTTTTTT. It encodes CASSLRPIWREGGEKLFF.